This TCR beta chain originates from a study of T cell changes during pregnancy in multiple sclerosis. Germline CDR1 reads SGDLS; CDR2 reads YYNGEE. The CDR3 contains 15 residues. The V end lost 2 bases, the J end lost 4 bases, and 15 bases lay between the germline ends. Libraries were prepared by immunoSEQ multiplex PCR; TCRdb keeps only in-frame clonotypes and omits some of them. The sample carries about 15,000 clones, roughly 84% recorded once. V gene TRBV9 combines with J gene TRBJ1-2; the D gene is possibly TRBD1 (5 bases). The sequencing here drew on CD8+ T cells from peripheral blood mononuclear cells, taken in the third trimester of pregnancy. The TCR sequence derives from a female donor in good health, enrolled as a control in a pregnancy study. CDR3 DNA: TGTGCCAGCAGCGTCTCGGAGGGGCTGGGCTATGGCTACACCTTC. As protein: CASSVSEGLGYGYTF.